The 27 T cell receptor beta chains reported below all come from one sample, sequenced in a study of blood T cell repertoires in COVID-19. Profiling relied on immunoSEQ multiplex PCR, and the TCRdb table lists in-frame clones only, not all of them. The table shows nearly 250,000 clones, with 90% occurring only once. The sample consisted of PBMCs or T cells enriched from blood (not recorded which). These receptors all stem from a man in his fifties or sixties who had been exposed to COVID-19.

This clone was observed a handful of times. The chain combines TRBV5-8 with TRBJ2-7; 13 bases agree with TRBD2. Unmatched junction bases numbered 13, after V lost 9 bases and J lost 7 bases. The CDR3 is 15 residues long. The germline gives CDR1 SGHTS, CDR2 YDEGEE. The CDR3 spells CATSLAGTSGVEQYF. The CDR3 DNA follows: TGTGCCACCTCCCTTGCCGGGACTAGCGGGGTAGAGCAGTACTTC.

Only a few counts were recorded for this clone. This rearrangement joins TRBV5-4 to TRBJ2-6; the match to TRBD1 covers 7 bases. V lost 2 bases and J lost 4; bases outside the gene matches: 3. There are 15 residues in the CDR3. CDR1 SGHNT and CDR2 YYREEE come from the germline V gene (reference sequence). Written as DNA, the CDR3 is TGTGCCAGCAGCTTACAGGGGCCCGGGGCCAACGTCCTGACTTTC. Translation gives CASSLQGPGANVLTF.

The chain has TRBV7-9 and TRBJ2-7; a possible D gene is TRBD1 (6 bases). Germline V lookup: CDR1 SEHNR, CDR2 FQNEAQ (reference sequence). The CDR3 loop spans 16 amino acids. V lost 4 bases, J lost 5 bases, and 21 bases lay in between. In DNA, the CDR3 is TGTGCCAGCAGCTCCCTCAGACAGGCACGCTTCCACGAGCAGTACTTC. Translation gives CASSSLRQARFHEQYF.

V is TRBV18 and J is TRBJ1-2, with 7 bases lining up with TRBD1. V was pared by 2 bases and J by 1 base, with 10 bases of the junction left unmatched. The CDR3 is 17 amino acids. Germline loops: CDR1 KGHSH, CDR2 LQKENI. The CDR3 sequence: CASSPTGQRNLNYGYTF. The CDR3 DNA sequence: TGTGCCAGCTCACCAACGGGACAGCGAAATCTTAACTATGGCTACACCTTC.

The V call is TRBV2, the J call TRBJ2-5; the D is unclear. This CDR3 has 13 residues. Germline CDR1 and CDR2: SNHLY and FYNNEI. Trimming left V 5 bases short and J 0 bases short, with 7 bases between. The CDR3 reads CASSLGYQETQYF. The CDR3 DNA reads as TGTGCCAGCAGTCTAGGATACCAAGAGACCCAGTACTTC.

This clone appeared a few times. The chain is built from TRBV27 and TRBJ1-6, with 10 bases matching TRBD1. Per the germline V gene, CDR1 is MNHEY and CDR2 is SMNVEV (reference sequence). Trimming removed 1 base from V and 3 bases from J; junction bases left unmatched: 6. The CDR3 sequence is 18 residues long. The CDR3: CASSLLLDRGSYNSPLHF. The CDR3 region has the DNA TGTGCCAGCAGTTTATTGTTGGACAGGGGGAGCTATAATTCACCCCTCCACTTT.

This clone has a handful of counts. This sequence joins TRBV6-5 and TRBJ2-4, with 10 bases that match TRBD2. Trimming removed 6 bases from V and 8 bases from J; junction bases left unmatched: 10. The CDR3 is 15 amino acids. Germline V gene data show CDR1 as MNHEY and CDR2 as SVGAGI. CDR3 protein: CASSSPTSGNYIQYF. CDR3 in DNA: TGTGCCAGCAGCAGCCCTACTAGCGGGAACTACATTCAGTACTTC.

The chain carries TRBV9 and TRBJ2-7; 9 bases are shared with TRBD1. The CDR3 is made up of 15 amino acids. Germline assignment: CDR1 SGDLS and CDR2 YYNGEE. Unmatched junction bases numbered 11, after V lost 4 bases and J lost 6 bases. CDR3 sequence reads: CASSPRDRVPSEQYF. In DNA, the CDR3 is TGTGCCAGCAGCCCTCGGGACAGGGTCCCCAGCGAGCAGTACTTC.

The chain employs TRBV3-1 (or the pseudogene TRBV3-2) and TRBJ2-3, with TRBD2 matching over 12 bases. The CDR3 sequence is 13 residues long. Germline V lookup: CDR1 LGHDT, CDR2 YNNKEL (reference sequence). The V and J ends lost 10 bases and 6 bases, in that order; junction bases with no gene match: 5. The CDR3: CAIGLAGGDTQYF. The CDR3 coding sequence is TGTGCCATCGGTCTAGCGGGAGGGGATACGCAGTATTTT.

The rearrangement links TRBV5-1 to TRBJ1-2; D not resolved. Trimming shortened V by 1 base and J by 5 bases, and 12 bases separated the two germline ends. In germline, CDR1 is SGHRS, CDR2 YFSETQ. The CDR3 length is 14 residues. The CDR3 region is CASSLSGTWYGYTF. The CDR3 DNA is TGCGCCAGCAGCTTGTCAGGTACTTGGTATGGCTACACCTTC.

The V gene is TRBV5-1, the J gene TRBJ1-1; D remains ambiguous. The CDR3 covers 14 residues. The V gene's germline CDR1 is SGHRS and CDR2 YFSETQ. V was shortened by 4 bases and J by 10 bases, with 20 bases between the two germline ends. The CDR3 sequence: CASSAGSPTAGAFF. CDR3 coding DNA: TGCGCCAGCAGCGCCGGGTCACCCACTGCGGGAGCTTTCTTT.

This chain uses TRBV9 with TRBJ1-2; D not certain. The germline V gene has CDR1 SGDLS and CDR2 YYNGEE. The V and J ends lost 3 bases and 4 bases respectively, with 19 bases between them. This CDR3 spans 16 amino acids. CDR3 residues: CASSAKTEFSFYGYTF. DNA of the CDR3: TGTGCCAGCAGCGCCAAAACAGAGTTCTCCTTCTATGGCTACACCTTC.

This rearrangement joins TRBV7-8 to TRBJ2-5; TRBD2 aligns across 16 bases. In germline, CDR1 is SGHVS, CDR2 FQNEAQ. CDR3 size: 19 residues. Losses at the gene ends were 5 bases for V and 4 bases for J; bases not matched to a gene: 13. Here the CDR3 reads CASSRRPGLAGGWGETQYF. The CDR3 DNA reads TGTGCCAGCAGCCGGAGGCCGGGACTAGCGGGAGGGTGGGGAGAGACCCAGTACTTC.

This chain connects TRBV7-9 to TRBJ1-1, with D tentatively TRBD1 (5 bases). With 1 base removed from V and 0 bases from J, the gap between germline ends came to 12 bases. This CDR3 spans 16 amino acids. Germline CDR1 reads SEHNR; CDR2 reads FQNEAQ (reference sequence). The DNA of the CDR3 is TGTGCCAGCAGCTTAGACGCCGGGGGGTTGAACACTGAAGCTTTCTTT. Encoded protein: CASSLDAGGLNTEAFF.

The chain couples TRBV9 to TRBJ2-2; maybe TRBD2 (6 bases). The germline gives CDR1 SGDLS, CDR2 YYNGEE. The germline V and J ends were trimmed by 4 bases and 3 bases, with 13 bases remaining between them. The CDR3 has 15 amino acids. The CDR3 is CASSPWGEDTGELFF. CDR3 coding DNA: TGTGCCAGCAGCCCGTGGGGGGAGGACACCGGGGAGCTGTTTTTT. Full variable domain (outside the CDR3, taken from reference TRBV9 and TRBJ2-2): DSGVTQTPKHLITATGQRVTLRCSPRSGDLSVYWYQQSLDQGLQFLIQYYNGEERAKGNILERFSAQQFPDLHSELNLSSLELGDSALYFCASSPWGEDTGELFFGEGSRLTVL.

The chain has TRBV28 and TRBJ2-7; no clear D. The CDR3 runs 12 residues. Between the trimmed V and J ends, which lost 4 bases and 3 bases, there was a span of 7 bases. The germline V gene has CDR1 MDHEN and CDR2 SYDVKM. The CDR3 DNA reads as TGTGCCAGCAGTTCTACGTACTACGAGCAGTACGTC. It yields the protein CASSSTYYEQYV.

In DNA, the CDR3 is TGTGCCAGCAGCTTCGCCGGGACTAGCGGCACACTCAGGACAGATACGCAGTATTTT. Encoded protein: CASSFAGTSGTLRTDTQYF. V usage is TRBV13 and J usage is TRBJ2-3; 11 positions match TRBD2. CDR1 and CDR2 (germline): PRHDT, FYEKMQ (reference sequence). CDR3 length: 19 residues. With 3 bases clipped from V and 3 bases from J, the junction kept 14 bases outside the gene matches.

The chain is built from TRBV4-2 and TRBJ2-1, with D tentatively TRBD2 (6 bases). This CDR3 has 18 residues. The V and J ends lost 0 bases and 6 bases respectively, with 21 bases between them. Germline lookup yields CDR1 LGHNA and CDR2 YNFKEQ. CDR3 sequence reads: CASSQDLRGAGLLNEQFF. The CDR3 coding sequence is TGTGCCAGCAGCCAAGATCTTCGGGGAGCGGGCCTGCTCAATGAGCAGTTCTTC.

This chain connects TRBV29-1 to TRBJ2-7, with TRBD1 identical over 7 bases. Germline-derived CDR1 and CDR2 are SQVTM and ANQGSEA. There are 11 residues in the CDR3. V shed 7 bases, J shed 3 bases, and the junction held 3 bases outside the gene matches. The CDR3, as DNA: TGCAGCGCTCGACAGGGCTACGAGCAGTACTTC. This gives the protein CSARQGYEQYF.

On this clone: An end of the junction does not agree with germline; a read error may underlie this. V usage is TRBV7-7 and J usage is TRBJ1-2; D not certain. Germline lookup yields CDR1 SSHAT and CDR2 FNYEAQ (reference sequence). CDR3 length: 14 residues. The CDR3 region has the DNA TGTGCTAGCAGCCCCGTAACTGGGCCCTATGGCTACACCTTC. Protein: CASSPVTGPYGYTF.

The V and J genes are TRBV9 and TRBJ1-1; D unclear. This CDR3 contains 14 residues. CDR1 and CDR2 from the germline V gene are SGDLS and YYNGEE. The V end lost 4 bases, the J end lost 1 base, and 11 bases lay between the germline ends. The chain's CDR3 is CASSSQVSNTEAFF. The CDR3 bases are TGTGCCAGCAGCTCCCAGGTGTCGAACACTGAAGCTTTCTTT.

The chain joins TRBV13 to TRBJ1-1; maybe TRBD1 (6 bases). The CDR3 has 17 amino acids. Germline lookup yields CDR1 PRHDT and CDR2 FYEKMQ (reference sequence). The germline V and J ends were trimmed by 8 bases and 6 bases, with 28 bases remaining between them. The CDR3 here is CASRPTGWLVMEPEAFF. The CDR3 region has the DNA TGTGCCAGCCGCCCTACAGGGTGGCTAGTTATGGAACCTGAAGCTTTCTTT. The full variable domain, completed using reference TRBV13 and TRBJ1-1, is AAGVIQSPRHLIKEKRETATLKCYPIPRHDTVYWYQQGPGQDPQFLISFYEKMQSDKGSIPDRFSAQQFSDYHSELNMSSLELGDSALYFCASRPTGWLVMEPEAFFGQGTRLTVV.

On this clone itself: Germline is not matched at one junction end, which may reflect a read error. The chain has TRBV7-7 and TRBJ2-1; tentatively, D is TRBD2 (6 bases). CDR3 length: 16 residues. CDR1 SSHAT and CDR2 FNYEAQ come from the germline V gene (reference sequence). CDR3 in DNA: TGTGCTAGCAGCTTAGCGGCAAGCGGTTACTACAATGAGCAGTTCTTC. This translates into CASSLAASGYYNEQFF.

The chain joins TRBV12-3 or TRBV12-4 to TRBJ1-3; no reliable D call. The germline V and J ends were trimmed by 7 bases and 8 bases, with 15 bases remaining between them. There are 13 residues in the CDR3. The CDR3 region has the DNA TGTGCCAGCACCCGGCGGCAGTCATACACCATATATTTT. The encoded protein is CASTRRQSYTIYF.

The V and J genes are TRBV11-3 and TRBJ2-1, with 8 bases fitting TRBD2. The J segment lost 0 bases and the V segment lost 3 bases, leaving 7 bases of the junction unmatched. Germline CDR1 reads SGHNT; CDR2 reads YENEEA. The CDR3 consists of 17 residues. The CDR3 DNA reads TGTGCCAGCAGCTTGGATCAGCGGGAGCTCTCCTACAATGAGCAGTTCTTC. Protein: CASSLDQRELSYNEQFF.

This clone occurred a few times. The chain carries TRBV11-2 and TRBJ1-1; D is possibly TRBD1 (6 bases). The CDR3 loop spans 13 amino acids. Trimming removed 3 bases at V and 5 bases at J, with 10 bases between. CDR1 and CDR2 (germline): SGHAT, FQNNGV. CDR3 amino acids: CASSFGQRTEAFF. The CDR3 nucleotides are TGTGCCAGCAGCTTTGGACAGCGGACTGAAGCTTTCTTT.

This rearrangement joins TRBV7-2 to TRBJ1-1; D unresolved. V shed 3 bases and J shed 7 bases, with 18 bases lying between them. This CDR3 spans 15 amino acids. CDR1 and CDR2 (germline): SGHTA, FQGNSA. The CDR3 nucleotides are TGTGCCAGCAGCTTTAAGCCCGGGGAAACGAGTGAAGCTTTCTTT. Translated, it gives CASSFKPGETSEAFF.